This T cell receptor beta chain comes out of a study of blood T cell repertoires in COVID-19. V lost 3 bases, J lost 3 bases, and 11 bases lay in between. This CDR3 is 14 amino acids long. Germline V CDR1 and CDR2: LNHNV, YYDKDF (reference sequence). Clones were sequenced by immunoSEQ multiplex PCR, and TCRdb holds only the in-frame ones, with some missing. Here the sample spans roughly 100,000 clones, approximately 80% being singletons. This clone was seen only once. The specimen was peripheral blood. V and J are TRBV15 and TRBJ1-2; maybe TRBD1 (6 bases). The sequence was obtained from an elderly woman with acute or convalescent COVID-19. For the CDR3, the DNA is TGTGCCACCAGCAGGGCGGGGGGCGACTATGGCTACACCTTC. Translation: CATSRAGGDYGYTF.